Listed below are T cell receptor beta chains from one sample, sequenced in a study of shared clonotypes between healthy human individuals. Clones were sequenced by immunoSEQ multiplex PCR, and TCRdb holds only the in-frame ones, with some missing. Of 550,000 to 750,000 clones listed, 90% to 95% are singletons. Sequencing was done on a sample of naive CD8+ T cells sorted from blood. These receptors all come from a man aged 30 to 45 in good health. Each CDR3 is given without its conserved first and last residue. A D gene is named only where the DNA matches it firmly.

length | D | V | CDR3
14 | TRBD1 | TRBV6-5 | ASSYEGTGWTGELF
11 | NA | TRBV6-1 | ASSETGSHEQY
14 | TRBD2 | TRBV9 | ASSVRLAGGYSEQF
14 | NA | TRBV4-3 | ASSQDRAIAKNIQY
12 | NA | TRBV11-3 | ASSSEGGGTEAF
10 | NA | TRBV7-9 | ASSPSTYEQY
13 | NA | TRBV5-4 | ASSFGFSGEETQY
13 | NA | TRBV7-3 | ASSLKGLGDNEQF
11 | NA | TRBV7-9 | ASSVTITDTQY
10 | NA | TRBV27 | ASSFEGNEQF
12 | NA | TRBV29-1 | SVEWQGNAYGYT
16 | TRBD2 | TRBV4-1 | ASSLGTSGYDSYNEQF
10 | NA | TRBV11-2 | ASSPSGAEQF
13 | NA | TRBV7-6 | ASSLAGSDTDTQY
11 | NA | TRBV11-2 | ASSLGVGNEQF
14 | NA | TRBV28 | ASSFAGRGLDQPQH
13 | NA | TRBV7-2 | ASSSSRGADQPQH
12 | TRBD2 | TRBV4-2 | ASSQAPSGYEQY
14 | NA | TRBV4-1 | ASSQEPHATNEKLF
13 | NA | TRBV27 | ASISSSSGKETQY